The rows below give T cell receptor beta chains drawn from one sample of a study of blood T cell repertoires in COVID-19. Measured with immunoSEQ multiplex PCR; TCRdb has only the in-frame clones, and not every one. The sample holds more than 25,000 clones, 85% to 90% seen once. Material: peripheral blood. The receptors here all came from a man between 60 and 70 years old with acute or convalescent COVID-19. The CDR3 runs from the conserved cysteine through the conserved F or W. The D gene is left open where the match is weak. Rows may omit the clone size; those that give it use once, few, many or a size class.

CDR3,DNA,V,size,J,D
CAISRGQSRTDTQYF,TGTGCCATCAGTCGCGGACAGAGCCGCACAGATACGCAGTATTTT,TRBV10-3,NA,TRBJ2-3,NA
CASSSRGSYNSPLHF,TGTGCCAGCAGCTCCAGGGGCTCCTATAATTCACCCCTCCACTTT,TRBV5-4,once,TRBJ1-6,NA
CASSLDRRRDEAFF,TGTGCCAGCAGCTTAGACCGGAGGAGAGATGAAGCTTTCTTT,TRBV7-2,NA,TRBJ1-1,NA
CASLGSGANTGELFF,TGTGCCAGCCTGGGTAGCGGGGCAAACACCGGGGAGCTGTTTTTT,TRBV19,NA,TRBJ2-2,TRBD2
CASSPAYLAGSWGEARNEQFF,TGTGCCAGCAGCCCAGCCTACTTAGCGGGATCGTGGGGGGAAGCTAGAAATGAGCAGTTCTTC,TRBV3-1/TRBV3-2,NA,TRBJ2-1,TRBD2
CASSRRGANQPQHF,TGTGCCAGCAGCCGACGGGGTGCCAATCAGCCCCAGCATTTT,TRBV5-6,NA,TRBJ1-5,NA
CASSTLTGGAFSTEAFF,TGTGCCAGTAGTACCCTAACAGGGGGCGCGTTTAGCACTGAAGCTTTCTTT,TRBV19,once,TRBJ1-1,TRBD1
CATSSQQGPPGNTIYF,TGTGCCACCAGCAGCCAACAGGGACCTCCTGGAAACACCATATATTTT,TRBV15,NA,TRBJ1-3,NA
CAISPDSSNQPQHF,TGTGCCATCAGCCCGGACAGTAGCAATCAGCCCCAGCATTTT,TRBV10-3,NA,TRBJ1-5,NA
CASSHGGGAEETQYF,TGTGCCAGCAGCCACGGCGGGGGGGCGGAGGAGACCCAGTACTTC,TRBV3-1/TRBV3-2,NA,TRBJ2-5,TRBD2
CASSSGTGSLQETQYF,TGTGCCAGCAGTTCCGGGACAGGATCTCTCCAAGAGACCCAGTACTTC,TRBV6-6,once,TRBJ2-5,TRBD1
CASSEHRPSNNEQFF,TGTGCCAGCAGTGAGCACAGGCCCTCCAACAATGAGCAGTTCTTC,TRBV25-1,NA,TRBJ2-1,NA
CASSIDFLVPVEAFF,TGTGCCAGTAGTATAGATTTTCTCGTTCCCGTTGAAGCTTTCTTT,TRBV19,NA,TRBJ1-1,NA
CASSLLGQQTPYEQYF,TGTGCCAGCAGCTTATTAGGACAGCAGACCCCCTACGAGCAGTACTTC,TRBV5-4,NA,TRBJ2-7,NA
CASSLRGGAGNQPQHF,TGTGCCAGCAGCTTAAGGGGGGGGGCAGGGAATCAGCCCCAGCATTTT,TRBV7-2,NA,TRBJ1-5,NA
CAWSQTGQIPSSYNSPLHF,TGTGCCTGGAGTCAGACAGGACAAATCCCAAGCTCCTATAATTCACCCCTCCACTTT,TRBV30,NA,TRBJ1-6,NA
CASSSSGSGNQPQHF,TGTGCCAGCAGTTCGTCGGGAAGTGGAAATCAGCCCCAGCATTTT,TRBV27,NA,TRBJ1-5,NA
CASSLGQVLDTQYF,TGTGCCAGCAGTTTAGGACAAGTCCTAGATACGCAGTATTTT,TRBV6-2/TRBV6-3,NA,TRBJ2-3,NA
CASSESRGSYTEAFF,TGCGCCAGCAGTGAGTCCAGGGGCAGCTACACTGAAGCTTTCTTT,TRBV10-2,NA,TRBJ1-1,NA
CASSYSGGEAFF,TGTGCCAGCAGTTACTCCGGTGGTGAAGCTTTCTTT,TRBV6-5,NA,TRBJ1-1,NA